Sequencing of this T cell receptor (beta chain) was carried out in a study of identical twins. From the 5' RACE reads, TCRdb called clonotypes with MiXCR, one entry per CDR3 protein. The repertoire holds about 660,000 distinct CDR3 sequences, with around 8.3% as singletons. At least ten counts were recorded for this clonotype. The junction and the germline gene differ at one end; a read error may be behind it. The CDR3 sequence is 16 residues long. The germline gives CDR1 SSHAT, CDR2 FNYEAQ (reference sequence). These data also formed part of another study, on yellow fever vaccine responses in identical twins. According to that study: Twins reportedly had a vaccine T cell response that seemed partly convergent, partly personalized.

The chain combines TRBV7-7 with TRBJ2-1; 12 bases line up with TRBD2. The TCR was taken from a woman aged 18 to 35 in good health. The sample was PBMCs. In DNA, the CDR3 is TGTGCTAGCAGCTTAGCGTCTAGCGGGAGGGCAAATGAGCAGTTCTTC. This gives the protein CASSLASSGRANEQFF. The whole variable domain, remainder taken from reference TRBV7-7 and TRBJ2-1, is GAGVSQSPRYKVTKRGQDVTLRCDPISSHATLYWYQQALGQGPEFLTYFNYEAQPDKSGLPSDRFSAERPEGSISTLTIQRTEQRDSAMYRCASSLASSGRANEQFFGPGTRLTVL.